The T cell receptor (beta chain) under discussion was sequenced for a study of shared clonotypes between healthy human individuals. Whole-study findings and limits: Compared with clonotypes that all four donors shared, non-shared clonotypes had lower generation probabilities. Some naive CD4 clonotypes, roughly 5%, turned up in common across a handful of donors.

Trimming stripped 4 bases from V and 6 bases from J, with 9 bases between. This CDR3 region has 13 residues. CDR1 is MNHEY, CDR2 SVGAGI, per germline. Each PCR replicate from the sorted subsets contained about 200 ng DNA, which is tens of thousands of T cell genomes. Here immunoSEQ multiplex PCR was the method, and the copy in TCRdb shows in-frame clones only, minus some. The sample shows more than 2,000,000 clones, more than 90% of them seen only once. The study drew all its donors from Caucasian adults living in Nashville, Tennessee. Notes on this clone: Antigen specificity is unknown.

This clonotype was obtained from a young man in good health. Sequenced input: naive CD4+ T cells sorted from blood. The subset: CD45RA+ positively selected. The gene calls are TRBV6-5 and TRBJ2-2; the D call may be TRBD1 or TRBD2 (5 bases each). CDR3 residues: CASSSRGPGELFF. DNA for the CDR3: TGTGCCAGCAGTTCCCGGGGCCCCGGGGAGCTGTTTTTT.